These T cell receptor beta chains were read from a single sample in a study of CD8 T cells in Susac syndrome. TCRdb re-derived calls from the immunoSEQ multiplex PCR reads in MiXCR, one entry per CDR3 protein. The table lists about 140,000 distinct CDR3 sequences, 94% of them singletons, with about 0.25% in the top ten. The material sequenced was CD8+ T cells from PBMCs. Source of these receptors: a human donor in good health. Each CDR3 is given with its conserved first and last residue. A D gene is named only where the DNA matches it firmly. Clone size is stated in some rows and not others, as once, few, many or a class when expanded.

d_gene	abundance	v_gene	j_gene	CDR3aa	CDR3nt
.	.	TRBV30	TRBJ2-5	CAWSGENRVETQYF	TGTGCCTGGAGTGGGGAAAACAGGGTTGAGACCCAGTACTTC
.	.	TRBV7-2	TRBJ2-3	CASSLDLGLGVMNTQYF	TGTGCCAGCAGCTTAGACTTGGGATTGGGCGTCATGAATACGCAGTATTTT
.	.	TRBV11-2	TRBJ2-7	CASSPTGEQYF	TGTGCCAGCAGTCCAACGGGGGAGCAGTACTTC
TRBD2	.	TRBV30	TRBJ2-7	CAWSVGLAGAYEQYF	TGTGCCTGGAGTGTGGGACTAGCGGGGGCCTACGAGCAGTACTTC
.	once	TRBV9	TRBJ2-7	CASSARDSYSYEQYF	TGTGCCAGCAGCGCCCGGGACTCCTACTCCTACGAGCAGTACTTC
.	.	TRBV28	TRBJ2-4	CASSLTAPWTIAKNIQYF	TGTGCCAGCAGTTTAACGGCGCCATGGACTATAGCCAAAAACATTCAGTACTTC
.	once	TRBV27	TRBJ2-1	CASSPGTRGNEQFF	TGTGCCAGCAGCCCCGGGACGAGGGGCAATGAGCAGTTCTTC
TRBD2	once	TRBV9	TRBJ2-2	CASSPGLAGVWDTGELFF	TGTGCCAGCAGCCCCGGACTAGCGGGAGTTTGGGACACCGGGGAGCTGTTTTTT
TRBD2	.	TRBV28	TRBJ2-1	CASSLGTSGEQFF	TGTGCCAGCAGTTTAGGGACTAGCGGTGAGCAGTTCTTC
TRBD2	.	TRBV23-1	TRBJ2-3	CASSQSQNPSGRRTDTQYF	TGCGCCAGCAGTCAATCGCAGAACCCTAGCGGGAGGCGCACAGATACGCAGTATTTT
TRBD2	.	TRBV27	TRBJ2-3	CASSSLVRREGPDTQYF	TGTGCCAGCAGTTCCCTCGTTCGGCGGGAGGGGCCAGATACGCAGTATTTT
.	.	TRBV30	TRBJ2-3	CAWSSGGGPDTQYF	TGTGCCTGGAGTTCCGGAGGGGGGCCAGATACGCAGTATTTT
TRBD1	.	TRBV20-1	TRBJ2-7	CSATTRDSYEQYF	TGCAGTGCTACGACCCGGGACAGCTACGAGCAGTACTTC
TRBD2	.	TRBV9	TRBJ2-7	CASGTSGASYEQYF	TGTGCCAGCGGGACTAGCGGGGCCTCCTACGAGCAGTACTTC
.	.	TRBV29-1	TRBJ1-2	CSVPMGTGLTYGYTF	TGCAGCGTCCCTATGGGAACAGGCTTGACGTATGGCTACACCTTC
.	.	TRBV9	TRBJ2-7	CASSPTAGLANYEQYF	TGTGCCAGCAGCCCCACGGCGGGACTGGCGAACTACGAGCAGTACTTC
.	.	TRBV29-1	TRBJ2-2	CSVIRNTGELFF	TGCAGCGTTATCAGGAACACCGGGGAGCTGTTTTTT
.	.	TRBV12-3/TRBV12-4	TRBJ1-2	CASRSQANYGYTF	TGTGCCAGCAGGTCACAGGCTAACTATGGCTACACCTTC
.	.	TRBV6-2/TRBV6-3	TRBJ1-1	CASGVSPGTEAFF	TGTGCCAGCGGGGTCTCCCCGGGGACTGAAGCTTTCTTT
.	.	TRBV20-1	TRBJ2-7	CSARDRDTPSYEQYF	TGCAGTGCTAGAGATCGGGACACCCCCTCCTACGAGCAGTACTTC
.	.	TRBV30	TRBJ2-1	CAWSPEGTALTNEQFF	TGTGCCTGGAGTCCGGAGGGGACCGCTCTAACCAATGAGCAGTTCTTC
.	.	TRBV2	TRBJ2-1	CASSVIGSDDEQFF	TGTGCCAGCAGTGTAATTGGGAGCGACGATGAGCAGTTCTTC
.	few	TRBV27	TRBJ1-2	CASSSTENYGYTF	TGTGCCAGCAGTTCGACGGAGAACTATGGCTACACCTTC
TRBD2	.	TRBV7-8	TRBJ2-5	CASSLAQLAGGETQYF	TGTGCCAGCAGCTTAGCGCAACTAGCGGGAGGGGAGACCCAGTACTTC
TRBD1	.	TRBV27	TRBJ1-2	CASSPIDRANYGYTF	TGTGCCAGCAGTCCCATCGACAGGGCTAACTATGGCTACACCTTC
TRBD1	.	TRBV20-1	TRBJ2-5	CSARGTGQETQYF	TGCAGTGCTAGAGGGACAGGTCAAGAGACCCAGTACTTC
.	.	TRBV7-8	TRBJ1-4	CASRHTSPEKLFF	TGTGCCAGCAGACATACAAGCCCGGAAAAACTGTTTTTT
.	once	TRBV27	TRBJ2-7	CASSLVPDGSYEQYF	TGTGCCAGCAGTTTAGTCCCGGACGGGTCCTACGAGCAGTACTTC
TRBD2	.	TRBV20-1	TRBJ2-5	CSARDKGLAGGFQETQYF	TGCAGTGCTAGAGATAAAGGACTAGCGGGAGGTTTTCAAGAGACCCAGTACTTC
TRBD1	.	TRBV30	TRBJ1-2	CAWIGTVGGYTF	TGTGCCTGGATAGGGACAGTAGGTGGCTACACCTTC
.	once	TRBV9	TRBJ2-1	CASSVAFEPYDEQFF	TGTGCCAGCAGCGTAGCTTTCGAGCCATATGATGAGCAGTTCTTC
TRBD1	.	TRBV30	TRBJ2-7	CAWRGTGSYEQYF	TGTGCCTGGCGGGGGACAGGGTCCTACGAGCAGTACTTC
.	few	TRBV9	TRBJ2-7	CASSVSVGAYEQYF	TGTGCCAGCAGCGTATCCGTCGGTGCCTACGAGCAGTACTTC
.	.	TRBV29-1	TRBJ1-3	CSVNAYSPFNGGNTIYF	TGCAGCGTTAACGCCTACTCCCCGTTTAACGGTGGAAACACCATATATTTT
TRBD1	.	TRBV29-1	TRBJ2-2	CSVAPTGYTGELFF	TGCAGCGTCGCTCCGACAGGGTACACCGGGGAGCTGTTTTTT
.	.	TRBV28	TRBJ2-1	CASNLKGLENEQFF	TGTGCCAGCAACCTTAAGGGCCTAGAGAATGAGCAGTTCTTC
TRBD1	.	TRBV28	TRBJ1-1	CASSLSGTGPEAFF	TGTGCCAGCAGTTTATCCGGGACAGGGCCTGAAGCTTTCTTT
.	.	TRBV6-5	TRBJ1-3	CASSFTRGDGNTIYF	TGTGCCAGCAGCTTCACTAGGGGGGATGGAAACACCATATATTTT
TRBD2	.	TRBV29-1	TRBJ2-2	CSVEDHAGETGELFF	TGCAGCGTTGAAGATCATGCGGGAGAAACCGGGGAGCTGTTTTTT
TRBD2	.	TRBV30	TRBJ2-1	CAWSKRGYNEQFF	TGTGCCTGGAGTAAGCGGGGATACAATGAGCAGTTCTTC
TRBD2	.	TRBV2	TRBJ2-5	CASSEEREPYF	TGTGCCAGCAGTGAGGAGCGGGAGCCGTACTTC
.	.	TRBV13	TRBJ1-4	CASSLGTNEKLFF	TGTGCCAGCAGCCTGGGGACAAATGAAAAACTGTTTTTT
.	.	TRBV5-6	TRBJ2-6	CASSLGPSSGANVLTF	TGTGCCAGCAGCTTGGGGCCGAGCTCTGGGGCCAACGTCCTGACTTTC
.	.	TRBV7-9	TRBJ2-1	CASSSGLHSEQFF	TGTGCCAGCAGCTCAGGACTCCACAGCGAGCAGTTCTTC
TRBD2	.	TRBV4-3	TRBJ2-1	CASSQVSLAGIYNEQFF	TGCGCCAGCAGCCAAGTGTCTCTAGCGGGGATTTACAATGAGCAGTTCTTC
.	.	TRBV11-2	TRBJ2-2	CASSLRRGGTGELFF	TGTGCCAGCAGCTTAAGGCGAGGGGGCACCGGGGAGCTGTTTTTT
.	.	TRBV20-1	TRBJ2-4	CSASEVSYHLQYF	TGCAGTGCTAGCGAGGTGTCTTACCACCTTCAGTACTTC
TRBD2	.	TRBV28	TRBJ2-3	CASSFSAGVDTQYF	TGTGCCAGCAGTTTTTCAGCGGGAGTGGATACGCAGTATTTT
.	.	TRBV30	TRBJ1-1	CAWSVTGTEAFF	TGTGCCTGGAGTGTAACCGGGACTGAAGCTTTCTTT
TRBD1	once	TRBV7-9	TRBJ2-3	CASSPGQGGTDTQYF	TGTGCCAGCAGCCCAGGGCAGGGGGGCACAGATACGCAGTATTTT
.	.	TRBV28	TRBJ2-1	CASSSDSRSYNEQFF	TGTGCCAGCAGTTCGGACAGCCGCTCCTACAATGAGCAGTTCTTC
.	.	TRBV18	TRBJ2-3	CASSRVRGKADTQYF	TGTGCCAGCTCACGCGTACGAGGGAAAGCGGATACGCAGTATTTT
TRBD2	.	TRBV4-2	TRBJ2-1	CASSQGSGPPYNEQFF	TGTGCCAGCAGCCAGGGTAGCGGGCCCCCTTACAATGAGCAGTTCTTC
TRBD1	.	TRBV27	TRBJ1-5	CASSYRGLGQPQHF	TGTGCCAGCAGTTACAGGGGGCTCGGTCAGCCCCAGCATTTT
.	.	TRBV27	TRBJ2-1	CASSPGTSEQFF	TGTGCCAGCAGTCCCGGGACGTCTGAGCAGTTCTTC